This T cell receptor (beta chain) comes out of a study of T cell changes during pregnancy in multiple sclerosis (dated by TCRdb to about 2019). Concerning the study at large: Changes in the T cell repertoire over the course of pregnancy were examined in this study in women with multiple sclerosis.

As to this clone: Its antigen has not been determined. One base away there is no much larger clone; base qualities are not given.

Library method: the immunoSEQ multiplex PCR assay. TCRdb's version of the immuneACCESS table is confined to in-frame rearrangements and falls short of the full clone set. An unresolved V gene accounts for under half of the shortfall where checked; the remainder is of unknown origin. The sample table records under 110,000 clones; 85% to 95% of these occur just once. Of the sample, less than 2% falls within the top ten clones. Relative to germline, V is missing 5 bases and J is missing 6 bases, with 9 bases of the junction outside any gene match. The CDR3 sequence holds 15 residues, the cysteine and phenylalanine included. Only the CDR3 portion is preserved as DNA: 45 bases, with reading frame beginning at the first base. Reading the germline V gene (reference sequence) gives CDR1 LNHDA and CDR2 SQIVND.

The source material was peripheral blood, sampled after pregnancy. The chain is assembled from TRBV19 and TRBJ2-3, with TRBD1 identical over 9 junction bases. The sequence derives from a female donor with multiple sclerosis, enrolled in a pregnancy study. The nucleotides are TGTGCCAGTAGTGCTTTCCGGGACAGGGCTGATACGCAGTATTTT. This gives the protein CASSAFRDRADTQYF.